This T cell receptor beta chain comes out of a study of blood T cell repertoires in COVID-19. The table came from immunoSEQ multiplex PCR; TCRdb's copy has only in-frame clones and leaves some out. This table holds roughly 41,000 clones, around 83% found once. Germline CDR1 SGHTA, CDR2 FQGNSA. With 5 bases clipped from V and 6 bases from J, the junction kept 6 bases outside the gene matches. The CDR3 runs 16 residues. Donors in Cohort 3 counted as recovered after two negative PCRs, clearance, or symptom resolution. This clonotype was obtained from a woman aged 50 to 60 who had recovered from COVID-19. The sequenced material came from PBMCs or T cells enriched from blood (not recorded which). The chain carries TRBV7-2 and TRBJ2-2, with TRBD2 matching 13 bases. The CDR3 here is CASSLLAGGQAGELFF. The CDR3 DNA sequence: TGTGCCAGCAGCCTACTAGCGGGGGGGCAGGCCGGGGAGCTGTTTTTT.